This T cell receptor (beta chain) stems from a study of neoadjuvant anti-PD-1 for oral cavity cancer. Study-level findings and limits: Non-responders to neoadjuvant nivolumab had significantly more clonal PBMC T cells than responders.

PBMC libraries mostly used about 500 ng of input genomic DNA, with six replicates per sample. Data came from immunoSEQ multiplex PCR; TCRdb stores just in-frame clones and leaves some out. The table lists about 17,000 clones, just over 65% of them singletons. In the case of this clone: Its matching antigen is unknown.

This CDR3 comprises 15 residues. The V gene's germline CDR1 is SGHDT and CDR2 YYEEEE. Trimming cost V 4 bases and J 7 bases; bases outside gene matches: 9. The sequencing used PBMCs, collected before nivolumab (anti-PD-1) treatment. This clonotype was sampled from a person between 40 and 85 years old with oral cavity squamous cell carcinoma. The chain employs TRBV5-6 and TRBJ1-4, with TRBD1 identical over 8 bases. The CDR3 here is CASSPHPGQAEKLFF. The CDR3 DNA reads TGTGCCAGCAGCCCACACCCGGGACAGGCTGAAAAACTGTTTTTT.